The 32 T cell receptor beta chains in this list originate from one sample, sequenced in a study of Ad26.COV2.S vaccination and SARS-CoV-2 variants. Sequencing used immunoSEQ multiplex PCR; TCRdb keeps in-frame clones, though not all of them. The sample lists about 420,000 clones, approximately 87% seen once, with approximately 4% in the top ten. Sample treatment: over 15 received Ad26.COV2.S at low or high dose, single or two shots; several received placebo; per-sample allocation not given. Collection of the samples took place on day 63 after the first injection of vaccine or placebo. The sequences come from peripheral blood, collected in a trial of Ad26.COV2.S vaccine versus placebo. The receptors here all came from a person between 18 and 65 years old who received the Ad26.COV2.S COVID-19 vaccine or a placebo.

This chain links TRBV28 with TRBJ2-2; D gene unclear. The length of the CDR3 is 13 residues. Germline V lookup: CDR1 MDHEN, CDR2 SYDVKM. V lost 7 bases and J 6 bases, leaving 12 bases between the germline ends. The CDR3, as DNA: TGTGCCAGCAAACTCGGCGTCGCCGGGGAGCTGTTTTTT. This gives the protein CASKLGVAGELFF.

This sequence joins TRBV6-5 and TRBJ1-2; 7 positions match TRBD1. This CDR3 comprises 14 residues. The junction had 10 bases not matched to a gene; V was cut back by 7 bases and J by 5 bases. CDR1 and CDR2 from the germline V gene are MNHEY and SVGAGI. The DNA of the CDR3 is TGTGCCAGCACCGCCCGGACAGGTCCATATGGCTACACCTTC. It yields the protein CASTARTGPYGYTF.

J is TRBJ2-1 and V is TRBV20-1; 8 bases are a match to TRBD2. The junction had 13 bases not matched to a gene; V was cut back by 3 bases and J by 6 bases. Germline V CDR1 and CDR2: DFQATT, SNEGSKA (reference sequence). This CDR3 region has 16 residues. The CDR3 loop is CSASLAGFGLFNEQFF. In nucleotides, the CDR3 is TGCAGTGCTAGTTTAGCGGGATTTGGGCTTTTCAATGAGCAGTTCTTC.

The CDR3 spells CASSSGGYGQFF. As DNA, the CDR3 is TGTGCCAGCAGTTCCGGGGGGTACGGGCAGTTCTTC. V usage is TRBV28 and J usage is TRBJ2-1; 7 bases match TRBD2. The CDR3 spans 12 residues. V shed 4 bases, J shed 12 bases, and the junction held 6 bases outside the gene matches. Per germline, CDR1 MDHEN and CDR2 SYDVKM.

This clone has a handful of counts. This sequence joins TRBV29-1 and TRBJ1-1; D is perhaps TRBD1 (6 bases). Trimming cost V 6 bases and J 4 bases, with 9 bases left between them. The CDR3 loop spans 11 amino acids. The V gene's germline CDR1 is SQVTM and CDR2 ANQGSEA. This CDR3 reads CSVHRATEAFF. The CDR3 DNA is TGCAGCGTGCACAGGGCCACTGAAGCTTTCTTT.

The chain is built from TRBV9 and TRBJ2-2, with D unresolved. V was cut by 0 bases and J by 2 bases, with 8 bases left in between. CDR1 SGDLS and CDR2 YYNGEE come from the germline V gene. There are 15 residues in the CDR3. CDR3 coding DNA: TGTGCCAGCAGCGTAGTCGGAGCCAACACCGGGGAGCTGTTTTTT. Amino acids: CASSVVGANTGELFF. The full variable domain, completed using reference TRBV9 and TRBJ2-2, is DSGVTQTPKHLITATGQRVTLRCSPRSGDLSVYWYQQSLDQGLQFLIQYYNGEERAKGNILERFSAQQFPDLHSELNLSSLELGDSALYFCASSVVGANTGELFFGEGSRLTVL.

V and J are TRBV15 and TRBJ2-7, with D perhaps TRBD2 (5 bases). Germline V gene lookup returns CDR1 LNHNV and CDR2 YYDKDF (reference sequence). This CDR3 contains 16 residues. V dropped 4 bases and J dropped 0 bases, with 16 bases sitting between them. CDR3 protein: CATSKEATPSSYEQYF. The CDR3 DNA is TGTGCCACCAGCAAGGAGGCAACCCCCAGCTCCTACGAGCAGTACTTC.

This chain uses TRBV15 with TRBJ2-2; D remains ambiguous. V was shortened by 2 bases and J by 1 base, with 8 bases between the two germline ends. The CDR3 loop spans 15 amino acids. The germline V gene has CDR1 LNHNV and CDR2 YYDKDF (reference sequence). This chain's CDR3 is CATSRPPQNTGELFF. CDR3 DNA: TGTGCCACCAGCAGACCACCGCAGAACACCGGGGAGCTGTTTTTT.

The J gene is TRBJ2-1, the V gene TRBV27; tentatively, D is TRBD2 (6 bases). This CDR3 contains 15 residues. V lost 2 bases and J 4 bases, leaving 12 bases between the germline ends. Germline-derived CDR1 and CDR2 are MNHEY and SMNVEV (reference sequence). CDR3 loop: CASSLNPGGYNEQFF. CDR3 DNA sequence: TGTGCCAGCAGTTTAAATCCCGGGGGATACAATGAGCAGTTCTTC.

The rearrangement uses TRBV15 and TRBJ2-5, with a tentative D call TRBD2 (7 bases). The CDR3 loop spans 15 amino acids. Trimming removed 6 bases at V and 1 base at J, with 15 bases between. Germline CDR1 LNHNV, CDR2 YYDKDF (reference sequence). CDR3 in DNA: TGTGCCACCAGGGGAGCGGGACATATCCAAGAGACCCAGTACTTC. It translates to CATRGAGHIQETQYF.

This chain uses TRBV29-1 with TRBJ2-5; TRBD2 agrees at 11 bases. CDR3 length equals 17 residues. CDR1 and CDR2 from the germline V gene are SQVTM and ANQGSEA. V gave up 4 bases and J gave up 4 bases; unmatched junction bases: 14. CDR3 sequence: CSVVSASGGLGGETQYF. In DNA form, the CDR3 reads TGCAGCGTTGTGAGCGCTAGCGGGGGGTTGGGAGGAGAGACCCAGTACTTC.

This clone was found once. The chain carries TRBV11-2 and TRBJ2-7; 7 nucleotides align to TRBD1. This CDR3 contains 15 residues. Germline trimming cut 3 bases from V and 3 bases from J; bases unmatched to any gene: 8. Germline V CDR1 and CDR2: SGHAT, FQNNGV. CDR3 region: CASSLRDSTYYEQYF. The CDR3 region has the DNA TGTGCCAGCAGCTTGAGGGACAGTACTTACTACGAGCAGTACTTC.

The rearrangement joins TRBV15 to TRBJ2-3; 8 positions agree with TRBD2. The length of the CDR3 is 16 residues. Unmatched junction bases numbered 14, after V lost 5 bases and J lost 7 bases. Germline V gives CDR1 LNHNV, CDR2 YYDKDF (reference sequence). The CDR3 loop is CATSPAPGGDENTQYF. CDR3 nucleotides: TGTGCCACCAGCCCCGCCCCGGGGGGGGACGAAAATACGCAGTATTTT.

This chain uses TRBV25-1 with TRBJ1-1; D is unresolved. The germline V gene encodes CDR1 MGHDK and CDR2 SYGVNS. This CDR3 region has 13 residues. Trimming stripped 3 bases from V and 5 bases from J, with 10 bases between. This chain's CDR3 is CASSDLGQTEAFF. The CDR3 coding sequence is TGTGCCAGCAGTGACCTTGGGCAGACTGAAGCTTTCTTT.

The chain joins TRBV5-1 to TRBJ2-2; a possible D gene is TRBD1 (5 bases). The length of the CDR3 is 15 residues. Germline CDR1 and CDR2: SGHRS and YFSETQ. V shed 4 bases and J shed 1 base, with 11 bases lying between them. As DNA, the CDR3 is TGCGCCAGCAGCCCTGTCGGACAGAACACCGGGGAGCTGTTTTTT. Amino acid sequence: CASSPVGQNTGELFF.

Only one count was recorded for this clone. The CDR3 loop is CASSPDRGSYNSPLHF. DNA for the CDR3: TGTGCCAGCAGCCCAGACAGGGGATCCTATAATTCACCCCTCCACTTT. The V call is TRBV9, the J call TRBJ1-6; 8 nucleotides align to TRBD1. V shed 4 bases and J 1 base; nucleotides not matched to a gene: 4. CDR1 is SGDLS and CDR2 is YYNGEE in the germline V gene. The CDR3 is 16 amino acids.

The V and J genes are TRBV5-1 and TRBJ1-5; D is perhaps TRBD1 (5 bases). This CDR3 comprises 20 residues. Germline-derived CDR1 and CDR2 are SGHRS and YFSETQ. Trimming pared 0 bases from V and 1 base from J, leaving 23 bases between. The CDR3 nucleotides are TGCGCCAGCAGCTTGGATTTTGGGACCGACCTCTTTAGGAGCAATCAGCCCCAGCATTTT. This gives the protein CASSLDFGTDLFRSNQPQHF.

This clone came up once. This sequence joins TRBV7-9 and TRBJ1-4; TRBD1 is a possible D gene (5 bases). The CDR3 loop spans 14 amino acids. V was pared by 2 bases and J by 8 bases, with 12 bases between. Looked up from germline, CDR1 is SEHNR and CDR2 is FQNEAQ (reference sequence). The CDR3 spells CASSLKGNREKLFF. CDR3 DNA sequence: TGTGCCAGCAGCTTAAAGGGGAATAGGGAAAAACTGTTTTTT.

This clone is a singleton in its sample. The chain is built from TRBV19 and TRBJ1-6; possible D gene TRBD1, 6 bases. The CDR3 runs to 14 residues. Germline CDR1 reads LNHDA; CDR2 reads SQIVND (reference sequence). Trimming stripped 9 bases from V and 7 bases from J, with 16 bases between. The CDR3 loop reads CASAGQSGNSPLHF. CDR3 sequence (DNA): TGTGCCAGCGCAGGACAGTCTGGGAATTCACCCCTCCACTTT.

V gene TRBV6-6 combines with J gene TRBJ2-7; D might be TRBD2 (6 bases). Trimming left V 7 bases short and J 9 bases short, with 16 bases between. Germline assignment: CDR1 MNHNY and CDR2 SVGAGI (reference sequence). The CDR3 has 12 amino acids. The CDR3 region has the DNA TGTGCCAGCACCAACGGCGGGGTAAGGCAGTACTTC. It codes for CASTNGGVRQYF.

This chain links TRBV15 with TRBJ1-2, with D hard to call. The CDR3 sequence is 13 residues long. The germline V gene encodes CDR1 LNHNV and CDR2 YYDKDF (reference sequence). V lost 0 bases and J lost 4, with 6 bases in between. The CDR3 nucleotides read TGTGCCACCAGCAGAGAGGGCCTCTATGGCTACACCTTC. This sequence encodes CATSREGLYGYTF.

The V call is TRBV9, the J call TRBJ1-4; a weak D match, TRBD1 (6 bases). CDR1 and CDR2 (germline): SGDLS, YYNGEE. CDR3 length: 15 residues. Trimming stripped 1 base from V and 4 bases from J, with 11 bases between. The CDR3, as DNA: TGTGCCAGCAGCGTATTGGGAGGGGGTAATGAAAAACTGTTTTTT. The encoded protein is CASSVLGGGNEKLFF.

This sequence joins TRBV19 and TRBJ1-1, with D hard to call. V was shortened by 5 bases and J by 2 bases, with 15 bases between the two germline ends. The CDR3 is 15 amino acids. Germline CDR1 and CDR2: LNHDA and SQIVND (reference sequence). The CDR3 here is CASSSKVGLNTEAFF. CDR3 in DNA: TGTGCCAGTAGTTCTAAGGTGGGCCTCAACACTGAAGCTTTCTTT.

The chain carries TRBV7-2 and TRBJ2-3; 11 nucleotides match TRBD2. CDR3 length: 18 amino acids. V dropped 0 bases and J dropped 0; count of bases not matched to a gene: 5. Germline V gene data show CDR1 as SGHTA and CDR2 as FQGNSA. The CDR3 DNA sequence: TGTGCCAGCAGCTTAGCAGGGCTAGCGGGGGGAAGCACAGATACGCAGTATTTT. This encodes CASSLAGLAGGSTDTQYF.

The V call is TRBV19, the J call TRBJ1-5; 7 nucleotides line up with TRBD1. The CDR3 spans 15 residues. CDR1 and CDR2 from the germline V gene are LNHDA and SQIVND (reference sequence). The ends lost 2 bases at V and 2 bases at J; junction bases unmatched: 3. The CDR3, as DNA: TGTGCCAGTAGTATAACTACAGGGGGCAATCAGCCCCAGCATTTT. Translating gives CASSITTGGNQPQHF.

Concerning this clone itself: At the DNA level, this CDR3 is encoded by other sequences in the same sample as well. The rearrangement joins TRBV7-2 to TRBJ1-5; D uncertain. Germline values: CDR1 SGHTA, CDR2 FQGNSA. The CDR3 has 13 residues. Trimming pared 1 base from V and 4 bases from J, leaving 5 bases between. CDR3 nucleotide sequence: TGTGCCAGCAGCTTAGTGGGGAATCAGCCCCAGCATTTT. This gives the protein CASSLVGNQPQHF.

The J gene is TRBJ2-4, the V gene TRBV3-1 (or the pseudogene TRBV3-2), with D perhaps matching TRBD2 (5 bases). Germline assignment: CDR1 LGHDT and CDR2 YNNKEL (reference sequence). The length of the CDR3 is 15 residues. V dropped 0 bases and J dropped 8 bases, with 14 bases sitting between them. In nucleotides, the CDR3 is TGTGCCAGCAGCCAAGAAGGACGGGAAAGAGACATTCAGTACTTC. Translating it yields CASSQEGRERDIQYF.

This clone showed up just a few times. The J gene is TRBJ1-6, the V gene TRBV7-2; 7 bases fit TRBD1. V lost 8 bases and J lost 7; bases outside the gene matches: 17. The CDR3 is 17 residues long. CDR1 is SGHTA, CDR2 FQGNSA, per germline. The CDR3 reads CASAITGAGGGNSPLHF. CDR3 DNA sequence: TGTGCCAGCGCCATAACAGGTGCAGGGGGTGGGAATTCACCCCTCCACTTT.

This clone showed up just a few times. The genes are TRBV9 and TRBJ1-4; D perhaps matches TRBD1 (5 bases). The CDR3 covers 19 residues. Germline CDR1 is SGDLS and CDR2 is YYNGEE. The ends were cut back, 0 bases at V and 0 bases at J, with 18 bases in the middle. CDR3 nucleotides: TGTGCCAGCAGCGTAGTGGCGGCCGGGGGTTCTGCAACTAATGAAAAACTGTTTTTT. Protein: CASSVVAAGGSATNEKLFF.

The chain joins TRBV7-9 to TRBJ2-5; D is unresolved. Germline assignment: CDR1 SEHNR and CDR2 FQNEAQ (reference sequence). The CDR3 consists of 17 residues. Trimming cost V 3 bases and J 4 bases, with 21 bases left between them. This CDR3 is CASSFLDGVGVSETQYF. The CDR3 DNA reads TGTGCCAGCAGCTTTCTCGACGGCGTTGGGGTATCAGAGACCCAGTACTTC.

The rearrangement uses TRBV27 and TRBJ2-5; 11 positions match TRBD2. The CDR3 totals 19 residues. The V and J ends lost 3 bases and 5 bases, in that order; junction bases with no gene match: 17. Germline V lookup: CDR1 MNHEY, CDR2 SMNVEV (reference sequence). The CDR3 loop is CASSFTFGGSGGAPETQYF. CDR3 nucleotide sequence: TGTGCCAGCAGTTTTACTTTCGGTGGTAGCGGGGGGGCCCCCGAGACCCAGTACTTC.

The chain employs TRBV28 and TRBJ2-7; possibly TRBD1 for D (6 bases). Germline-derived CDR1 and CDR2 are MDHEN and SYDVKM. The ends were cut back, 4 bases at V and 3 bases at J, with 19 bases in the middle. The CDR3 has 16 residues. CDR3 protein: CASSSLSRGNSYEQYF. CDR3 sequence (DNA): TGTGCCAGCAGTTCCCTGTCCAGGGGTAATAGCTACGAGCAGTACTTC.